A selection of T cell receptor beta chains follows, all from one sample in a study of cytomegalovirus exposure and HLA in healthy donors. Profiled with immunoSEQ multiplex PCR; TCRdb holds only in-frame clones, not every one. The table shows 150,000 to 200,000 clones, with 60% to 80% occurring only once. Sequences were obtained from PBMCs. Source of these receptors: a woman in her 50s in good health and CMV-seropositive. Both conserved end residues are part of each CDR3. A D gene is named only where the DNA matches it firmly. Some rows mark clone size as missing; the rest say once, few, many or name a class of expanded clone.

v_gene	j_gene	d_gene	abundance	CDR3aa	CDR3nt
TRBV7-6	TRBJ2-3	TRBD2	-	CASSRRGGPTDTQYF	TGTGCCAGCAGTCGACGGGGGGGGCCCACAGATACGCAGTATTTT
TRBV2	TRBJ2-7	-	-	CAGRPPDYEQYF	TGTGCCGGGAGGCCCCCGGACTACGAGCAGTACTTC
TRBV5-8	TRBJ1-4	TRBD1	-	CASRWGQGSTNEKLFF	TGTGCCAGCAGGTGGGGACAGGGATCAACTAATGAAAAACTGTTTTTT
TRBV5-6	TRBJ2-1	-	once	CASSPQVANEQFF	TGTGCCAGCAGCCCCCAAGTGGCCAATGAGCAGTTCTTC
TRBV7-2	TRBJ1-4	-	-	CASSIGTYTNEKLFF	TGTGCCAGCAGCATAGGGACATACACTAATGAAAAACTGTTTTTT
TRBV7-9	TRBJ2-5	-	-	CASSGSWEETQYF	TGTGCCAGCAGTGGCTCCTGGGAGGAGACCCAGTACTTC
TRBV7-2	TRBJ2-1	TRBD2	few	CASSSPDGRPTEQFF	TGTGCCAGCAGCTCACCGGACGGGAGGCCCACTGAGCAGTTCTTC
TRBV16	TRBJ2-1	-	-	CASWAEGSYNEQFF	TGTGCCAGCTGGGCCGAGGGCTCCTACAATGAGCAGTTCTTC
TRBV5-6	TRBJ1-4	-	-	CASSLFGKLFF	TGTGCCAGCAGCTTGTTCGGGAAACTGTTTTTT
TRBV19	TRBJ1-5	TRBD1	-	CASSPLDRGHNQPQHF	TGTGCCAGTAGTCCTCTCGACAGGGGCCACAATCAGCCCCAGCATTTT
TRBV2	TRBJ1-2	-	-	CASRSDSKNYGYTF	TGTGCCAGCAGGTCGGACAGTAAAAACTATGGCTACACCTTC
TRBV11-3	TRBJ2-5	TRBD2	-	CASSSRTSGGRGETQYF	TGTGCCAGCAGCTCCAGGACTAGCGGGGGCCGAGGAGAGACCCAGTACTTC
TRBV10-2	TRBJ1-2	TRBD1	-	CASSRDRSGYTF	TGCGCCAGCAGTCGGGACAGGAGTGGCTACACCTTC
TRBV19	TRBJ2-2	-	-	CASKGHTGGTGELFF	TGTGCCAGTAAAGGTCACACGGGCGGGACCGGGGAGCTGTTTTTT